The 11 T cell receptor beta chains below all came from one sample that was sequenced in a study of cytomegalovirus exposure and HLA in healthy donors. PCR amplification relied on 60 Vbeta primers (plus 13 Jbeta primers). The assay was immunoSEQ multiplex PCR, and TCRdb's table has in-frame clones only and misses some. This sample yields 100,000 to 150,000 clones, of which around 73% are seen a single time; about 1.5% belongs to the top ten. Sequencing was performed on PBMCs. The receptors stem from a female donor in good health and CMV-seronegative.

The V and J genes are TRBV28 and TRBJ2-7; D is ambiguous. V dropped 8 bases and J dropped 2 bases, with 7 bases sitting between them. Germline CDR1 and CDR2: MDHEN and SYDVKM. The CDR3 has 11 residues. DNA of the CDR3: TGTGCCAGCTCCGAGGCCTACGAGCAGTACTTC. It yields the protein CASSEAYEQYF. Combining the CDR3 with reference TRBV28 and TRBJ2-7 gives the whole variable domain DVKVTQSSRYLVKRTGEKVFLECVQDMDHENMFWYRQDPGLGLRLIYFSYDVKMKEKGDIPEGYSVSREKKERFSLILESASTNQTSMYLCASSEAYEQYFGPGTRLTVT.

The chain has TRBV6-5 and TRBJ2-3; tentatively, D is TRBD2 (6 bases). The V end was cut by 6 bases, the J end by 7 bases, with 14 bases between. Per the germline V gene, CDR1 is MNHEY and CDR2 is SVGAGI. This CDR3 comprises 13 residues. The CDR3 region has the DNA TGTGCCAGCAGAACGGGGGAGACATATACGCAGTATTTT. It translates to CASRTGETYTQYF.

The chain carries TRBV29-1 and TRBJ2-7; 8 positions match TRBD2. CDR3 size: 14 residues. Unmatched junction bases numbered 11, after V lost 5 bases and J lost 5 bases. CDR1 is SQVTM and CDR2 is ANQGSEA in the germline V gene. CDR3 in amino acids: CSVLGLAGTNEQYF. The CDR3 DNA reads TGCAGCGTTTTGGGATTAGCGGGAACAAACGAGCAGTACTTC.

Points on this clone: The same CDR3 also results from other DNA sequences found in this sample. V and J are TRBV5-1 and TRBJ1-1, with no clear D. V lost 4 bases, J lost 3 bases, and 10 bases lay in between. This CDR3 contains 13 residues. The germline V gene encodes CDR1 SGHRS and CDR2 YFSETQ. For the CDR3, the DNA is TGCGCCAGCAGCGAATTAGATGACACTGAAGCTTTCTTT. The encoded protein is CASSELDDTEAFF.

This clone was seen just once. V is TRBV28 and J is TRBJ1-1, with 10 bases that match TRBD1. The CDR3 runs 17 residues. Germline V gene data show CDR1 as MDHEN and CDR2 as SYDVKM. V lost 5 bases to trimming and J lost 5 bases; unmatched junction nucleotides: 14. CDR3 sequence (DNA): TGTGCCAGCAGTCAGACAGGGGGCTCGGTGAGGAGTACTGAAGCTTTCTTT. It is translated as CASSQTGGSVRSTEAFF.

The chain has TRBV27 and TRBJ1-5; D gene uncertain. V was pared by 1 base and J by 1 base, with 11 bases between. CDR1 is MNHEY, CDR2 SMNVEV, per germline (reference sequence). CDR3 length equals 16 residues. CDR3 DNA sequence: TGTGCCAGCAGTTTATTCGGGTCACCCAGCAATCAGCCCCAGCATTTT. Its protein is CASSLFGSPSNQPQHF.

This chain links TRBV21-1 with TRBJ2-1; TRBD1, as called in the table, went unchecked against the DNA. TRBV21-1 is reported as a pseudogene. The CDR3 consists of 15 residues. The CDR3 coding sequence is TGTGCCAGCAGCAAACCGGGACAGATCTACAATGAGCAGTTCTTC. This sequence encodes CASSKPGQIYNEQFF.

A note on this clone: This sample also contains other DNA sequences that code for the same CDR3. The chain is built from TRBV5-1 and TRBJ1-2; TRBD1 matches 9 bases. Losses at the gene ends were 0 bases for V and 8 bases for J; bases not matched to a gene: 5. The CDR3 sequence is 14 residues long. Per the germline V gene, CDR1 is SGHRS and CDR2 is YFSETQ. CDR3 loop: CASSLGQGVDGYTF. The CDR3 DNA reads TGCGCCAGCAGCTTGGGACAGGGGGTCGACGGCTACACCTTC.

The chain employs TRBV5-8 and TRBJ2-1, with TRBD2 matching over 10 bases. V trimming: 3 bases; J trimming: 6 bases; junction bases outside the gene matches: 9. CDR3 length equals 16 residues. Germline-derived CDR1 and CDR2 are SGHTS and YDEGEE. The CDR3 spells CASSSRTAGGPNEQFF. CDR3 in DNA: TGTGCCAGCAGCTCCAGGACAGCGGGAGGGCCCAATGAGCAGTTCTTC.

V usage is TRBV10-3 and J usage is TRBJ2-7, with TRBD1 matching over 8 bases. The trim removed 3 bases at V and 7 bases at J, leaving 14 bases unmatched. CDR1 ENHRY and CDR2 SYGVKD come from the germline V gene. This CDR3 is 16 amino acids long. The chain's CDR3 is CAISDYLGQGAGEQYF. CDR3 bases: TGTGCCATCAGTGATTATTTGGGCCAGGGGGCGGGAGAGCAGTACTTC.

The chain is built from TRBV18 and TRBJ2-7; possibly TRBD2 for D (5 bases). This CDR3 comprises 16 residues. Germline V gene data show CDR1 as KGHSH and CDR2 as LQKENI. Trimming pared 6 bases from V and 0 bases from J, leaving 18 bases between. For the CDR3, the DNA is TGTGCCAGCTCCCCGGGGTGGGAGTCAAGCTCCTACGAGCAGTACTTC. Translating it yields CASSPGWESSSYEQYF. Variable domain in full (rest from reference TRBV18 and TRBJ2-7): NAGVMQNPRHLVRRRGQEARLRCSPMKGHSHVYWYRQLPEEGLKFMVYLQKENIIDESGMPKERFSAEFPKEGPSILRIQQVVRGDSAAYFCASSPGWESSSYEQYFGPGTRLTVT.